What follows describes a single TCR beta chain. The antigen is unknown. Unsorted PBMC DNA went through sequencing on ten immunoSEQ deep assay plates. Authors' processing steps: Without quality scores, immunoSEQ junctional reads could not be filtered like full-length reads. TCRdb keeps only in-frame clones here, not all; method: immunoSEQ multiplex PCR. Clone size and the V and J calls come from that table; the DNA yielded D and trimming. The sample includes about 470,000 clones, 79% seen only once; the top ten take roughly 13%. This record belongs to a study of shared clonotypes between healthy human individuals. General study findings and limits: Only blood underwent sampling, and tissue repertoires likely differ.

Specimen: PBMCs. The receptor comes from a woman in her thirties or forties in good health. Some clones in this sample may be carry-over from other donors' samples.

CDR3 sequence reads: CASSLGVPDTQYF. The CDR3 region has the DNA TGTGCCAGCAGCTTAGGCGTGCCAGATACGCAGTATTTT. The rearrangement uses TRBV7-3 and TRBJ2-3; D gene unclear. Germline loops: CDR1 SGHTA, CDR2 FQGTGA. This CDR3 spans 13 amino acids. V was pared by 2 bases and J by 4 bases, with 7 bases between.